This entry lists 29 T cell receptor beta chains sequenced from one sample in a study of Ad26.COV2.S vaccination and SARS-CoV-2 variants. Treatment meaning: about 20 received Ad26.COV2.S at low or high dose, single or two shots; roughly 5 received placebo; per-sample allocation not given. Samples came from day 63 after the first vaccine or placebo injection. The assay was immunoSEQ multiplex PCR, and TCRdb's table has in-frame clones only and misses some. The table records hundreds of thousands of clones, 65% to 90% of them present only once. This specimen consisted of peripheral blood, obtained in a trial of Ad26.COV2.S vaccine versus placebo. These receptors were obtained from a person aged 18-60 years who received the Ad26.COV2.S COVID-19 vaccine or a placebo.

The chain's CDR3 is CAISDVVVGNEQFF. CDR3 sequence (DNA): TGTGCCATCAGTGACGTCGTTGTAGGGAATGAGCAGTTCTTC. The chain employs TRBV10-3 and TRBJ2-1, with D unclear. Trimming removed 3 bases from V and 7 bases from J, with 13 bases in between. There are 14 residues in the CDR3. Germline lookup yields CDR1 ENHRY and CDR2 SYGVKD.

The chain employs TRBV20-1 and TRBJ2-1; D unclear. This CDR3 has 12 amino acids. The V end lost 3 bases, the J end lost 5 bases, and 8 bases lay between the germline ends. Germline V lookup: CDR1 DFQATT, CDR2 SNEGSKA (reference sequence). This chain's CDR3 is CSASTRHNEQFF. The CDR3, as DNA: TGCAGTGCTAGTACCCGACACAATGAGCAGTTCTTC.

The chain carries TRBV27 and TRBJ2-3; 7 bases match TRBD2. Germline-derived CDR1 and CDR2 are MNHEY and SMNVEV (reference sequence). The CDR3 is 15 residues long. With 8 bases clipped from V and 2 bases from J, the junction kept 10 bases outside the gene matches. This CDR3 reads CASLKSGAFTDTQYF. Written as DNA, the CDR3 is TGTGCCAGCTTGAAGAGCGGGGCCTTCACAGATACGCAGTATTTT.

The CDR3 nucleotides read TGCGCCAGCAGCCCTCCTTCTAGCGGGGGGGACACCGGGGAGCTGTTTTTT. Amino acid sequence: CASSPPSSGGDTGELFF. The gene calls are TRBV5-1 and TRBJ2-2; 12 nucleotides line up with TRBD2. Germline V gene lookup returns CDR1 SGHRS and CDR2 YFSETQ. Trimming took 4 bases from V and 3 from J; bases not matched to a gene: 7. The CDR3 length is 17 residues.

This chain uses TRBV27 with TRBJ2-3; TRBD2 matches 9 bases. The J segment lost 6 bases and the V segment lost 6 bases, leaving 4 bases of the junction unmatched. The CDR3 totals 13 residues. Germline CDR1 MNHEY, CDR2 SMNVEV (reference sequence). The CDR3 DNA sequence: TGTGCCAGCAGCTTGAGCGGGGGGGATACGCAGTATTTT. Translated: CASSLSGGDTQYF.

The chain carries TRBV28 and TRBJ1-5; 7 bases line up with TRBD1. The V segment lost 7 bases and the J segment 10 bases; nucleotides outside the gene matches: 13. Germline-derived CDR1 and CDR2 are MDHEN and SYDVKM. CDR3 length equals 14 residues. CDR3 coding DNA: TGTGCCAGCAAAACGGGACAGAGGGCATTCCCCCAGCATTTT. Translated: CASKTGQRAFPQHF.

The table lists this clone with a few counts. The V gene is TRBV4-1, the J gene TRBJ1-1; D possibly corresponds to TRBD1 (5 bases). The ends were cut back, 0 bases at V and 1 base at J, with 9 bases in the middle. The CDR3 is 15 residues long. Germline V gives CDR1 MGHRA, CDR2 YSYEKL. CDR3 nucleotide sequence: TGCGCCAGCAGCCAAGATCACAGGACGAACACTGAAGCTTTCTTT. Encoded protein: CASSQDHRTNTEAFF.

This chain joins TRBV5-5 and TRBJ2-3, with D possibly matching TRBD2 (5 bases). The CDR3 is made up of 15 amino acids. Germline V gene data show CDR1 as SGHKS and CDR2 as YYEKEE (reference sequence). V was trimmed by 4 bases and J by 5 bases, leaving 17 bases between them. CDR3 amino acids: CASSLHPPAGDTQYF. The CDR3 DNA follows: TGTGCCAGCAGCCTCCACCCCCCGGCGGGAGATACGCAGTATTTT. Variable domain in full (rest from reference TRBV5-5 and TRBJ2-3): DAGVTQSPTHLIKTRGQQVTLRCSPISGHKSVSWYQQVLGQGPQFIFQYYEKEERGRGNFPDRFSARQFPNYSSELNVNALLLGDSALYLCASSLHPPAGDTQYFGPGTRLTVL.

This clone is deemed medium-sized (0.01 to 0.1%). The chain has TRBV7-2 and TRBJ1-5, with unresolved D. Germline-derived CDR1 and CDR2 are SGHTA and FQGNSA. CDR3 length equals 14 residues. The V and J ends lost 4 bases and 5 bases respectively, with 12 bases between them. CDR3 sequence: CASSYLSGDQPQHF. The CDR3 DNA is TGTGCCAGCAGCTACTTGAGTGGGGATCAGCCCCAGCATTTT. Full variable domain (missing parts from reference TRBV7-2 and TRBJ1-5): GAGVSQSPSNKVTEKGKDVELRCDPISGHTALYWYRQSLGQGLEFLIYFQGNSAPDKSGLPSDRFSAERTGGSVSTLTIQRTQQEDSAVYLCASSYLSGDQPQHFGDGTRLSIL.

The chain couples TRBV6-1 to TRBJ2-3, with D perhaps matching TRBD1 (6 bases). CDR3 size: 15 residues. Trimming cost V 2 bases and J 2 bases, with 11 bases left between them. Germline assignment: CDR1 MNHNS and CDR2 SASEGT. CDR3 DNA sequence: TGTGCCAGCAGTGAAATGGACAGCAACACAGATACGCAGTATTTT. Translating gives CASSEMDSNTDTQYF.

A few counts support this clone. The chain uses TRBV5-6 and TRBJ2-7; no firm D call. Germline CDR1 is SGHDT and CDR2 is YYEEEE. Deletions cut 0 bases from V and 2 bases from J, with 12 bases between. The CDR3 totals 15 residues. The DNA of the CDR3 is TGTGCCAGCAGCTTGGGTTCGAGGATGGCCTACGAGCAGTACTTC. Amino acids: CASSLGSRMAYEQYF.

The gene calls are TRBV30 and TRBJ1-1; no clear D gene. Germline V gives CDR1 GTSNPN, CDR2 SVGIG (reference sequence). CDR3 size: 11 residues. V was clipped by 5 bases and J by 5 bases, with 9 bases between them. CDR3 region: CAWVGSTEAFF. In nucleotides, the CDR3 is TGTGCCTGGGTTGGAAGTACTGAAGCTTTCTTT.

V usage is TRBV10-3 and J usage is TRBJ1-2, with unresolved D. Trimming shortened V by 3 bases and J by 10 bases, and 15 bases separated the two germline ends. The germline V gene encodes CDR1 ENHRY and CDR2 SYGVKD. CDR3 length: 13 residues. CDR3 DNA: TGTGCCATCAGTGATCAGGACGGACCTTTCTACACCTTC. This translates into CAISDQDGPFYTF.

V is TRBV14 and J is TRBJ1-2; 9 bases match TRBD1. The CDR3 is 15 amino acids. Unmatched junction bases numbered 3, after V lost 0 bases and J lost 4 bases. Germline CDR1 and CDR2: SGHDN and FVKESK. The CDR3: CASSQDNRGPYGYTF. The CDR3, as DNA: TGTGCCAGCAGCCAAGATAACAGGGGGCCCTATGGCTACACCTTC.

This chain joins TRBV28 and TRBJ1-1; D uncertain. V was shortened by 2 bases and J by 1 base, with 8 bases between the two germline ends. The CDR3 has 14 residues. Germline V lookup: CDR1 MDHEN, CDR2 SYDVKM. CDR3 in DNA: TGTGCCAGCAGTTTAATCCAACAGAACACTGAAGCTTTCTTT. Residues: CASSLIQQNTEAFF.

The J gene is TRBJ1-1, the V gene TRBV7-8; TRBD1 agrees at 9 bases. Trimming took 5 bases from V and 5 from J; bases not matched to a gene: 6. CDR3 size: 14 residues. In germline, CDR1 is SGHVS, CDR2 FQNEAQ. CDR3 sequence: CASSHRGPVTEAFF. In DNA form, the CDR3 reads TGTGCCAGCAGCCACAGGGGGCCGGTAACTGAAGCTTTCTTT.

The rearrangement joins TRBV27 to TRBJ1-1; 7 nucleotides match TRBD1. V trimming: 5 bases; J trimming: 8 bases; junction bases outside the gene matches: 8. This CDR3 comprises 13 residues. Germline V lookup: CDR1 MNHEY, CDR2 SMNVEV (reference sequence). This chain's CDR3 is CASSPRQGGEAFF. The CDR3 nucleotides are TGTGCCAGCAGTCCCCGACAGGGAGGGGAAGCTTTCTTT.

The chain is built from TRBV10-2 and TRBJ1-5, with D maybe TRBD1 (5 bases). The CDR3 extends over 13 amino acids. Trimming left V 6 bases short and J 10 bases short, with 16 bases between. Germline CDR1 and CDR2: WSHSY and SAAADI. The CDR3 bases are TGCGCCAGCAGATCGCTACAGGTCTCCCCCCAGCATTTT. This sequence encodes CASRSLQVSPQHF.

This clone was detected only once. The gene calls are TRBV4-3 and TRBJ1-6, with 11 positions matching TRBD1. V was clipped by 8 bases and J by 10 bases; unmatched bases: 7. Germline CDR1 LGHNA, CDR2 YSLEER. This CDR3 is built from 14 residues. In nucleotides, the CDR3 is TGCGCCAGCGGCCCGGACAGGGGGCGATCACCCCTCCACTTT. It encodes CASGPDRGRSPLHF.

V and J are TRBV5-6 and TRBJ2-7; weak D call: TRBD2 (5 bases). Trimming took 1 base from V and 6 from J, leaving 17 bases between them. CDR1 SGHDT and CDR2 YYEEEE come from the germline V gene. The CDR3 is 15 amino acids. The CDR3 loop reads CASSLSGSGLFEQYF. Written as DNA, the CDR3 is TGTGCCAGCAGCTTGTCGGGGAGCGGACTCTTCGAGCAGTACTTC. The whole variable domain, remainder taken from reference TRBV5-6 and TRBJ2-7, is DAGVTQSPTHLIKTRGQQVTLRCSPKSGHDTVSWYQQALGQGPQFIFQYYEEEERQRGNFPDRFSGHQFPNYSSELNVNALLLGDSALYLCASSLSGSGLFEQYFGPGTRLTVT.

The chain joins TRBV11-2 to TRBJ1-1; no clear D gene. V lost 0 bases and J 0 bases, leaving 14 bases between the germline ends. CDR1 is SGHAT, CDR2 FQNNGV, per germline. This CDR3 region has 17 residues. CDR3 amino acids: CASSLDPGQEVNTEAFF. As DNA, the CDR3 is TGTGCCAGCAGCTTAGATCCTGGGCAAGAGGTGAACACTGAAGCTTTCTTT.

The gene calls are TRBV10-3 and TRBJ2-5; 11 nucleotides match TRBD1. The V segment lost 4 bases and the J segment 6 bases; nucleotides outside the gene matches: 4. Germline V gene data show CDR1 as ENHRY and CDR2 as SYGVKD. There are 14 residues in the CDR3. As DNA, the CDR3 is TGTGCCATCAGTGCGGGACAGGGGGGGCAGACCCAGTACTTC. Translated, it gives CAISAGQGGQTQYF.

This chain connects TRBV10-3 to TRBJ2-1, with TRBD1 matching over 8 bases. The V gene's germline CDR1 is ENHRY and CDR2 SYGVKD. Unmatched junction bases numbered 12, after V lost 6 bases and J lost 8 bases. This CDR3 comprises 15 residues. The CDR3 here is CAISDRGQGGDEQFF. DNA of the CDR3: TGTGCCATCAGCGACCGAGGACAGGGTGGCGATGAGCAGTTCTTC.

This rearrangement joins TRBV5-1 to TRBJ2-3, with 7 positions matching TRBD1. V trimming: 2 bases; J trimming: 0 bases; junction bases outside the gene matches: 3. The germline V gene has CDR1 SGHRS and CDR2 YFSETQ. There are 15 residues in the CDR3. The CDR3 DNA sequence: TGCGCCAGCAGCTTACAGGGGATTAGCACAGATACGCAGTATTTT. Protein: CASSLQGISTDTQYF.

The chain recombines TRBV19 with TRBJ1-3; D uncertain. CDR1 LNHDA and CDR2 SQIVND come from the germline V gene (reference sequence). The CDR3 runs to 12 residues. CDR3 protein: CVSSLPGNTIYF. The CDR3 bases are TGTGTTTCTTCTTTGCCTGGAAACACCATATATTTT.

The chain links TRBV27 to TRBJ1-6, with no clear D. Trimming took off 2 bases at V and 9 bases at J, with 8 bases between the two ends. Germline loops: CDR1 MNHEY, CDR2 SMNVEV (reference sequence). The CDR3 is made up of 13 amino acids. Written as DNA, the CDR3 is TGTGCCAGCAGTTTAGGCTTCGGTTCACCCCTCCACTTT. Translating it yields CASSLGFGSPLHF.

The rearrangement uses TRBV28 and TRBJ2-7; 12 bases match TRBD2. Looked up from germline, CDR1 is MDHEN and CDR2 is SYDVKM. V dropped 4 bases and J dropped 3; count of bases not matched to a gene: 13. This CDR3 has 18 amino acids. This chain's CDR3 is CASSSPGLAGPSGYEQYF. CDR3 DNA: TGTGCCAGCAGTTCTCCGGGACTAGCGGGTCCGTCGGGCTACGAGCAGTACTTC.

The chain employs TRBV6-6 and TRBJ1-2; TRBD1 is a possible D gene (5 bases). Germline V gives CDR1 MNHNY, CDR2 SVGAGI (reference sequence). This CDR3 contains 13 residues. V was shortened by 0 bases and J by 5 bases, with 7 bases between the two germline ends. CDR3 region: CASSYSTEYGYTF. The CDR3, as DNA: TGTGCCAGCAGTTACTCGACAGAGTATGGCTACACCTTC.

This chain uses TRBV7-2 with TRBJ1-1, with D perhaps TRBD1 (5 bases). V was cut by 2 bases and J by 8 bases, with 12 bases left in between. Germline-derived CDR1 and CDR2 are SGHTA and FQGNSA. This CDR3 spans 13 amino acids. In DNA form, the CDR3 reads TGTGCCAGCAGCTTAAAAGTGGGGGTAGAAGCTTTCTTT. Translation: CASSLKVGVEAFF.